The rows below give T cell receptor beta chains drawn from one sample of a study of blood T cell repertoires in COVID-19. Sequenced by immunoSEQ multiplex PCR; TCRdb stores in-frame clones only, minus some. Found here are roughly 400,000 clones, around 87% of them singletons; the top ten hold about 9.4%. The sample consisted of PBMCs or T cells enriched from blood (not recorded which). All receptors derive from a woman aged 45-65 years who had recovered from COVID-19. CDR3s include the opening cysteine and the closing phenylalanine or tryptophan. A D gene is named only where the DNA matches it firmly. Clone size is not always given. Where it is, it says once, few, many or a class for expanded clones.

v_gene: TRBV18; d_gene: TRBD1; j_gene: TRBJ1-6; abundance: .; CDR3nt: TGTGCCAGCTCACCTCGGGACAGCAATAATTCACCCCTCCACTTT; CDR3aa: CASSPRDSNNSPLHF
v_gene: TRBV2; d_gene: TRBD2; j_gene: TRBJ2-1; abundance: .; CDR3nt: TGTGCCAGCCTGAATCAGCGGGATAGAGCCTACAATGAGCAGTTCTTC; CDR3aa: CASLNQRDRAYNEQFF
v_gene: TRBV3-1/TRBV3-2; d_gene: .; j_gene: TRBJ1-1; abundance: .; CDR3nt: TGTGCCAGCAGCCAAGAAGGGGTCCTACACACTGAAGCTTTCTTT; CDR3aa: CASSQEGVLHTEAFF
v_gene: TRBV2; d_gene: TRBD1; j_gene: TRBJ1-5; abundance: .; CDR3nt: TGTGCCAGCGGACCCGGGACAGTAGTATTGCCCCAGCATTTT; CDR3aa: CASGPGTVVLPQHF
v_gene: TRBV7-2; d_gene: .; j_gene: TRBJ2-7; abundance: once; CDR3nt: TGTGCCAGCAGCTCCGACGGGGTCAGTAAGAAGTACTTC; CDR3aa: CASSSDGVSKKYF
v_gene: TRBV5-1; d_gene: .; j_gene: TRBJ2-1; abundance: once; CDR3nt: TGCGCCAGCAGCTTGTTTATAGGGAGCTACAATGAGCAGTTCTTC; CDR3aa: CASSLFIGSYNEQFF
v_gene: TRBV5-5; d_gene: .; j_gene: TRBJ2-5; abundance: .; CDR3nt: TGTGCCAGCAGCTTGACAGACCAAGAGACCCAGTACTTC; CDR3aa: CASSLTDQETQYF
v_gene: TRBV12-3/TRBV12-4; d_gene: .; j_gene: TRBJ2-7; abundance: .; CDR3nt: TGTGCCAGCAGCATGACACTGTACTACGAGCAGTACTTC; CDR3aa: CASSMTLYYEQYF
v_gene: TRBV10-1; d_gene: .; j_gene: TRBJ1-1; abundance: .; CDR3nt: TGCGCCAGCTCCGCTTCGGAGGACACTGAAGCTTTCTTT; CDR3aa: CASSASEDTEAFF
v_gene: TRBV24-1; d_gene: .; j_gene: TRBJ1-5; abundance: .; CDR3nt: TGTGCCACCAGTGACCAAAGGGGTGGTGGCAATCAGCCCCAGCATTTT; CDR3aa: CATSDQRGGGNQPQHF
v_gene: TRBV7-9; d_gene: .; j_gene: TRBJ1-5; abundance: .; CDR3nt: TGTGCCAGCGCGAAAGACTGGGGAGATAATCAGCCCCAGCATTTT; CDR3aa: CASAKDWGDNQPQHF
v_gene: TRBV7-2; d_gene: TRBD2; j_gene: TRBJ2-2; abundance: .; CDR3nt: TGTGCCAGCAGCTTAGTCCCGGGGGGGTTCGGCGGGGAGCTGTTTTTT; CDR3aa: CASSLVPGGFGGELFF
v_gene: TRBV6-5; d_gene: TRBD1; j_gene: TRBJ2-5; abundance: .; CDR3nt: TGTGCCAGCAGTCGTGGGACAGGGGGCCGAGAGACCCAGTACTTC; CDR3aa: CASSRGTGGRETQYF
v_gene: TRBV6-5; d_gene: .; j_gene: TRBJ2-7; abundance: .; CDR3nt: TGTGCCAGCAGTTGGGACACCACCTACGAGCAGTACTTC; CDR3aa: CASSWDTTYEQYF
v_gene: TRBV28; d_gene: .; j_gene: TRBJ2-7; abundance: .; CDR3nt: TGTGCCAGCACCCTGGGGGGACCGCACCACGAGCAGTACTTC; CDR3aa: CASTLGGPHHEQYF
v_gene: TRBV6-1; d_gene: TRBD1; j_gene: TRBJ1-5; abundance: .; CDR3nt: TGTGCCAGCAGTGAGGTACAGGGGACGGGCAATCAGCCCCAGCATTTT; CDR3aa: CASSEVQGTGNQPQHF
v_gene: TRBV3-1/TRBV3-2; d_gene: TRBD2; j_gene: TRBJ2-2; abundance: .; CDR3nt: TGTGCCAGCAGTCGCACGGGGGGGCCGGGCACCGGGGAGCTGTTTTTT; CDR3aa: CASSRTGGPGTGELFF
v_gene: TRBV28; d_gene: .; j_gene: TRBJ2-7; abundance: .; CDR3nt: TGTGCCAGCAGTTTACAGGATCGGGGAACCCGCTACGAGCAGTACTTC; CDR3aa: CASSLQDRGTRYEQYF
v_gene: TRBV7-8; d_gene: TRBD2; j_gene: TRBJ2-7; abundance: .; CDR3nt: TGTGCCAGCAGCCCCCGGGAGGGGGGTTTCTACGAGCAGTACTTC; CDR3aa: CASSPREGGFYEQYF
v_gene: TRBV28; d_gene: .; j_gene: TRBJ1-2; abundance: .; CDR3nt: TGTGCCAGCAGTTCCCTGGACTGGGAGGGCTACACCTTC; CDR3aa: CASSSLDWEGYTF
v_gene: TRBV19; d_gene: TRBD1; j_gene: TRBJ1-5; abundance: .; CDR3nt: TGTGCCAGTAGTACCACGACAGGGATAGAACAGCCCCAGCATTTT; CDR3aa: CASSTTTGIEQPQHF
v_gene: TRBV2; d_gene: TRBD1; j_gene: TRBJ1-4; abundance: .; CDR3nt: TGTGCCAGCCACAAGACAGGGGGGGGAGAAAAACTGTTTTTT; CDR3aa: CASHKTGGGEKLFF
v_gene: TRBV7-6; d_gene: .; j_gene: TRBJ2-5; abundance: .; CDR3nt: TGTGCCAGCAGCCCCCAATACTTC; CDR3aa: CASSPQYF
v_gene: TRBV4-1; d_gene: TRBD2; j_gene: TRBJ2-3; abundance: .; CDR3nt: TGCGCCAGCAGCCCAGCACGGGGGGGGCGAACGCTCACAGATACGCAGTATTTT; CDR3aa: CASSPARGGRTLTDTQYF
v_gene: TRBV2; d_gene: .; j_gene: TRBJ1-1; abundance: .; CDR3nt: TGTGCCAGCATCTGGGGGCGAGGAGGAGCTGAAGCTTTCTTT; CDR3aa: CASIWGRGGAEAFF
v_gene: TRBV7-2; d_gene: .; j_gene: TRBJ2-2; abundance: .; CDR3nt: TGTGCCAGCAGCTCCGACAGCCGAAACACCGGGGAGCTGTTTTTT; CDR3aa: CASSSDSRNTGELFF
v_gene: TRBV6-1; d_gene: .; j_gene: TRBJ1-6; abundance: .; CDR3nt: TGTGCCAGCAGTGAACCGGGACACAAGAGCTCCTATAATTCACCCCTCCACTTT; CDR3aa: CASSEPGHKSSYNSPLHF
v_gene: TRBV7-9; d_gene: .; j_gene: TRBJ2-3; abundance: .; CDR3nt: TGTGCCAGCAGCTTCACAGGGTTTTTGAGCACAGATACGCAGTATTTT; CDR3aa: CASSFTGFLSTDTQYF
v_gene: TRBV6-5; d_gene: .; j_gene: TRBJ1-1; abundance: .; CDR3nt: TGTGCCAGCAGTTTGCAGGGTACGAACACTGAAGCTTTCTTT; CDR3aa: CASSLQGTNTEAFF
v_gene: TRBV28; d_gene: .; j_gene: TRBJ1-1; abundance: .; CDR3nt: TGTGCCAGCAGTGTCCAATCGGGGGGGCTATTTAATGAAGCTTTCTTT; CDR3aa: CASSVQSGGLFNEAFF
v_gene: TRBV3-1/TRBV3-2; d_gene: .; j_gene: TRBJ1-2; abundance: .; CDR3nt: TGTGCCAGCAGCCAGTTGTCCGGGGTCTATGGCTACACCTTC; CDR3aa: CASSQLSGVYGYTF
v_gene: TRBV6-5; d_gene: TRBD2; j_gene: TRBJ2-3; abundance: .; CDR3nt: TGTGCCAGCACAGAGCGGGGGGCTAGCACAGATACGCAGTATTTT; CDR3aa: CASTERGASTDTQYF
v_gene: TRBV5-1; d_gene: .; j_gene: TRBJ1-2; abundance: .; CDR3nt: TGCGCCAGCAGCGGACAAGACAGGTGGGGAGGCTACACCTTC; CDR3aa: CASSGQDRWGGYTF
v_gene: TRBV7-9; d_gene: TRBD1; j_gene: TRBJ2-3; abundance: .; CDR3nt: TGTGCCAGCAGCCCGGACAGGGGGGCAGATACGCAGTATTTT; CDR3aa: CASSPDRGADTQYF
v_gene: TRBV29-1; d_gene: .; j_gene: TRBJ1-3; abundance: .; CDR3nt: TGCAGCGGTCGTCTGAGCTCTGGAAACACCATATATTTT; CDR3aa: CSGRLSSGNTIYF
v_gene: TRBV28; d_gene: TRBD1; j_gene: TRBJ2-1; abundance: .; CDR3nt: TGTGCCAGCGGGACAGGGGGCAATGAGCAGTTCTTC; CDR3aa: CASGTGGNEQFF
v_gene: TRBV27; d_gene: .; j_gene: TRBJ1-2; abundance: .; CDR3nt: TGTGCCAGCAGACCGACAGGAAGCTATGGCTACACCTTC; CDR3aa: CASRPTGSYGYTF
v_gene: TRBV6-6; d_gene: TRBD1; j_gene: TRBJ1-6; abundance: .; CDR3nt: TGTGCCAGCAGGACCACAGGGGGGGATTCACCCCTCCACTTT; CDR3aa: CASRTTGGDSPLHF
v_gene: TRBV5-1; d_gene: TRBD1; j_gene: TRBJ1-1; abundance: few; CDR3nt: TGCGCCAGCAGCTCGCACAGGGGTCGGGCTGAAGCTTTCTTT; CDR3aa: CASSSHRGRAEAFF
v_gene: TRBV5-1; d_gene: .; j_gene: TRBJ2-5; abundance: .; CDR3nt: TGCGCCAGCGGACGCAACATGGGGCCACAAGAGACCCAGTACTTC; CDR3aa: CASGRNMGPQETQYF
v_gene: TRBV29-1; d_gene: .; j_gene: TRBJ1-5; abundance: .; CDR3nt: TGCAGCGTTGCGCAGGGTTTAGTTCAGCCCCAGCATTTT; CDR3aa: CSVAQGLVQPQHF
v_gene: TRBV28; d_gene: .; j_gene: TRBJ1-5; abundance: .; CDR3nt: TGTGCCAGCAGTGCTACAGTGATAAATCAGCCCCAGCATTTT; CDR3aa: CASSATVINQPQHF
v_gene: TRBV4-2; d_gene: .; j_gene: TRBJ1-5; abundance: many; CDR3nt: TGTGCCAGCAGCCAAGCGGGGGGTGGCAATCAGCCCCAGCATTTT; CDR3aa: CASSQAGGGNQPQHF
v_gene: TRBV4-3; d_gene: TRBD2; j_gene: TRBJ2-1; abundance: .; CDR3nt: TGCGCCAGCAGCCAAGATCAGCGGGGGGGATACAATGAGCAGTTCTTC; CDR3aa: CASSQDQRGGYNEQFF